The T cell receptor beta chain described here comes from a study of blood T cell repertoires in COVID-19 (dated by TCRdb to 2018 to 2020). Broadly, across the study: Collaborator samples came from the United States, Italy and Spain and covered acute and convalescent phases of COVID-19. Deeply sampled blood TCRbeta repertoires from subjects exposed to, actively infected with, or recovered from COVID-19 were included in the dataset. HLA class I and class II types, where available, came from metadata supplied by the sample provider rather than from assay-based typing. The material from the prospective study consisted of cDNA or gDNA derived from T cells, B-cell-depleted T cells, or PBMCs. The samples were drawn from two sources: the first 160 participants of the ongoing ImmuneRACE study, and 1,254 subjects contributed by 6 global collaborators. The sample metadata nearly always contained a de-identified subject ID, COVID-19 status, age in years and sex. The repertoires were released in a freely available public database meant as a resource for research on the immune response to SARS-CoV-2. The full study reports these points: Clinical and demographic metadata were provided uncurated, with the amount varying by source and participant.

Relative to germline, V is 1 base shorter and J is 3 bases shorter, with 7 bases between their ends. From cysteine to phenylalanine, the CDR3 is 14 amino acids long. This entry keeps only the CDR3 DNA: 42 bases, framed from base 1. On this clone: No cognate antigen has been identified for it. There are no base qualities to consult, and no much larger clone falls within one base.

The immunoSEQ Assay, a bias-controlled multiplex PCR, was used to amplify TCRbeta CDR3 regions from genomic DNA. In the original analysis: The number of nucleated cells in each sample was estimated from the amplification of reference gene primers within the assay. Sequence reads were collapsed and filtered to measure the absolute abundance of every unique TCRbeta CDR3 rearrangement. For each sample, productive Simpson clonality was calculated as the square root of Simpson's diversity index over productive rearrangements. Here the immuneACCESS table is served through TCRdb, limited to in-frame sequences with V and J called. Missing clones are a known gap in these copies; in checked studies unresolved V genes cover under half, and the rest lacks a known reason. V and J calls and clone size are as listed in that table; D and trimming were resolved from the DNA. The sample data list about 190,000 clones, and about 88% of these were observed just once. The leading ten clones occupy 6.2% of the sample.

Samples from volunteer blood donors who had recovered from COVID-19 were contributed by a second Seattle source. The collaborating institutions used their own protocols to collect whole blood in K2EDTA tubes. Collaborator samples were shipped for TCRbeta analysis as frozen whole blood, isolated PBMCs, or DNA extracted from either sample type. The sequence joins TRBV23-1 to TRBJ1-5, with a tentative D gene TRBD1 over 6 matching bases. TRBV23-1 is an ORF, with its function uncertain. Material: peripheral blood. This clonotype was sampled from a woman aged 40 to 50 who had recovered from COVID-19. The DNA reads TGCGCCAGCAGTCAATGGGGGCACAATCAGCCCCAGCATTTT. It translates to CASSQWGHNQPQHF.